Listed below are T cell receptor beta chains from one sample, sequenced in a study of cytomegalovirus exposure and HLA in healthy donors. TCRdb's copy holds only in-frame clones and misses some; the assay was immunoSEQ multiplex PCR. The table records under 200,000 clones, 80% to 90% of them present only once. Sequenced material: PBMCs. The receptors originated from a man aged 18 to 30 in good health and CMV-seropositive. The CDR3 runs from the conserved cysteine through the conserved F or W. D genes are given only for firm matches. Clone sizes are given selectively: once, few, many, or a class where the clone is expanded.

V gene	clone size	J gene	D gene	CDR3 DNA	CDR3 protein
TRBV30	-	TRBJ1-2	TRBD1	TGTGCCTGGAGTGTTGGCCAGGGGGCGAACTATGGCTACACCTTC	CAWSVGQGANYGYTF
TRBV25-1	-	TRBJ2-5	-	TGTGCCAGCAGTGAGGAAAGAGAGACAGGAGTAGAGACCCAGTACTTC	CASSEERETGVETQYF
TRBV10-3	-	TRBJ1-5	-	TGTGCCATCATCAAAAGGGGCCTATATAGCAATCAGCCCCAGCATTTT	CAIIKRGLYSNQPQHF
TRBV18	-	TRBJ1-1	-	TGTGCCAGCTCACCCAACCCCTCAGGGACTGAAGCTTTCTTT	CASSPNPSGTEAFF
TRBV5-1	-	TRBJ1-1	-	TGCGCCAGCAGCTTGGAACCGACTCTAAACACTGAAGCTTTCTTT	CASSLEPTLNTEAFF
TRBV7-2	-	TRBJ2-7	TRBD2	TGTGCCAGCAGCTTAGAGGCTAGCGGGGACTCCTACGAGCAGTACTTC	CASSLEASGDSYEQYF
TRBV9	-	TRBJ2-7	TRBD1	TGTGCCAGCAGCCATGGGGGACAGGGTTCCTACGAGCAGTACTTC	CASSHGGQGSYEQYF
TRBV2	few	TRBJ2-6	-	TGTGCCAGCAGAAAAGGAGCCTCTGGGGCCAACGTCCTGACTTTC	CASRKGASGANVLTF
TRBV7-9	-	TRBJ2-4	TRBD2	TGTGCCAGCGTTGCTAGCGGGGGGAAAAAAAACATTCAGTACTTC	CASVASGGKKNIQYF
TRBV5-1	-	TRBJ2-3	-	TGCGCCAGCAGCTTGCAGAGTAGCGGCACAGATACGCAGTATTTT	CASSLQSSGTDTQYF
TRBV2	-	TRBJ2-7	-	TGTGCCAGCAAAGGGGAGGTTTGGGACGAGCAGTACTTC	CASKGEVWDEQYF
TRBV5-8	-	TRBJ2-1	TRBD1	TGTGCCAGCAGCTTGGCCGCGATGCCATTCGGGACAGGGTTATACAATGAGCAGTTCTTC	CASSLAAMPFGTGLYNEQFF
TRBV7-9	-	TRBJ1-1	-	TGTGCCAGCAGCTTAGCGCAGGGCATGAACACTGAAGCTTTCTTT	CASSLAQGMNTEAFF
TRBV5-4	-	TRBJ2-3	TRBD2	TGTGCCAGCAGCGTGGGTAGCGGGGGAGGAGCAGATACGCAGTATTTT	CASSVGSGGGADTQYF
TRBV19	-	TRBJ2-7	-	TGTGCCAGTAGTATTACAGGTTTGGGCTACGAGCAGTACTTC	CASSITGLGYEQYF
TRBV19	-	TRBJ1-5	TRBD1	TGTGCCAGCGACGACAGTACGCGACAGGGGGGACAGCCCCAGCATTTT	CASDDSTRQGGQPQHF
TRBV6-6	-	TRBJ1-2	-	TGTGCCAGCAGTTACGGGGAGGGTTATGGCTACACCTTC	CASSYGEGYGYTF
TRBV5-5	-	TRBJ1-1	-	TGTGCCAGCAGCTTGGAACAGGGAGTTTTTAGGAACACTGAAGCTTTCTTT	CASSLEQGVFRNTEAFF
TRBV7-9	-	TRBJ2-7	TRBD2	TGTGCCAGCAGCATTAATAGCGGGGTCCGCCTCTACGGGCAGTACTTC	CASSINSGVRLYGQYF
TRBV2	-	TRBJ2-7	TRBD1	TGTGCCAGCCGTCCGGACAGGGTGACCTACGAGCAGTACTTC	CASRPDRVTYEQYF
TRBV10-1	-	TRBJ2-1	TRBD1	TGCGCCAGCAGACCGGGACAGGGGAATGAGCAGTTCTTC	CASRPGQGNEQFF
TRBV7-2	-	TRBJ2-7	TRBD2	TGTGCCAGCAGCTTAGGAAGTGCGGGGGGCTGGGAGCAGTACTTC	CASSLGSAGGWEQYF
TRBV5-4	few	TRBJ1-1	-	TGTGCCAGCAGCTTGGGCAGGGAGAACACTGAAGCTTTCTTT	CASSLGRENTEAFF
TRBV5-6	-	TRBJ2-3	-	TGTGCCAGCAGCTCGGCCAGCGGGGACACCTGGAGAGATACGCAGTATTTT	CASSSASGDTWRDTQYF
TRBV18	-	TRBJ1-5	TRBD1	TGTGCCAGCTCACCGCGGACAGGGGGGAGCCAGCCCCAGCATTTT	CASSPRTGGSQPQHF
TRBV7-7	once	TRBJ2-5	TRBD1	TGTGCTAGCGCGGGGACAGGGGACGGGGTTCGAGAGACCCAGTACTTC	CASAGTGDGVRETQYF
TRBV15	-	TRBJ1-1	-	TGTGCCACCAGCAGAGCCCCAGCAGGGAGGACGAACACTGAAGCTTTCTTT	CATSRAPAGRTNTEAFF
TRBV10-2	-	TRBJ2-7	-	TGCGCCAGCAGTGACAGGGCCTACGAGCAGTACTTC	CASSDRAYEQYF
TRBV7-6	once	TRBJ1-1	TRBD1	TGTGCCAGCAGCTTAGGGCAGGGGGTTGAAGCTTTCTTT	CASSLGQGVEAFF
TRBV5-4	-	TRBJ2-2	TRBD2	TGTGCCAGCAGCTGGGGGGGGACCGGGGAGCTGTTTTTT	CASSWGGTGELFF
TRBV6-5	-	TRBJ2-7	-	TGTGCCAGCAGGGACACCGCCTACGAGCAGTACTTC	CASRDTAYEQYF
TRBV11-2	few	TRBJ1-2	TRBD1	TGTGCCAGCAGCTCCACCGACAGGGAGTATGGCTACACCTTC	CASSSTDREYGYTF
TRBV10-3	-	TRBJ2-1	TRBD2	TGTGCCATCACCGAAGCGGGGGGGCAGTACAATGAGCAGTTCTTC	CAITEAGGQYNEQFF
TRBV15	medium-sized	TRBJ2-7	-	TGTGCCACCAGCAACCAAGGAGAGGACTACGAGCAGTACTTC	CATSNQGEDYEQYF
TRBV15	-	TRBJ2-1	TRBD1	TGTGCCACCAGCTTACAACCGGGACAGATTCAGTTCTTC	CATSLQPGQIQFF
TRBV19	-	TRBJ1-2	-	TGTGCCAGTACCCTTGATGAGGGCTACACCTTC	CASTLDEGYTF
TRBV10-3	-	TRBJ2-7	-	TGTGCCATCAGTGAAAACGCGGGGGCGAAACCCTACGAGCAGTACTTC	CAISENAGAKPYEQYF
TRBV11-2	-	TRBJ2-2	-	TGTGCCAGCAGCTTAGCAAACACCGGGGAGCTGTTTTTT	CASSLANTGELFF
TRBV7-2	-	TRBJ2-6	-	TGTGCCAGCAGCTTCCGCTCTGGGGCCAACGTCCTGACTTTC	CASSFRSGANVLTF
TRBV5-5	once	TRBJ2-7	TRBD1	TGTGCCAGCAGCTTCGGACAGGGCACCTACGAGCAGTACTTC	CASSFGQGTYEQYF
TRBV2	few	TRBJ1-1	-	TGTGCCAGAAACACGGAACGCGGGGAAGCTTTCTTT	CARNTERGEAFF
TRBV13	-	TRBJ2-1	-	TGTGCCAGCAGCTCGGGACTGCACAATGAGCAGTTCTTC	CASSSGLHNEQFF
TRBV10-3	-	TRBJ2-7	-	TGTGCCATCAGTGAGTCATCGGGGTACTACGAGCAGTACTTC	CAISESSGYYEQYF
TRBV19	few	TRBJ1-1	-	TGTGCCAGTATACCGACATCTTCGAACACTGAAGCTTTCTTT	CASIPTSSNTEAFF
TRBV5-6	-	TRBJ1-2	TRBD1	TGTGCCAGCAGCGGACGGACAGGCGACGGCTACACCTTC	CASSGRTGDGYTF
TRBV5-1	-	TRBJ1-5	TRBD1	TGCGCCAGCAGCCCAGGACAGGGCGGACAGCCCCAGCATTTT	CASSPGQGGQPQHF
TRBV5-1	few	TRBJ1-2	TRBD1	TGCGCCAGCAGCACGACAGGGTTAGATCGCTATGGCTACACCTTC	CASSTTGLDRYGYTF
TRBV6-4	-	TRBJ2-2	-	TGTGCCAGCAGTGAATCGGAGACCGGGGAGCTGTTTTTT	CASSESETGELFF
TRBV7-9	few	TRBJ2-7	-	TGTGCCAGCAGCCCCGAGTACGAGCAGTACTTC	CASSPEYEQYF
TRBV12-5	once	TRBJ2-7	-	TGTGCTAGTGGTTTGGTACTGGGGAGGACACCCTACGAGCAGTACTTC	CASGLVLGRTPYEQYF
TRBV9	-	TRBJ2-5	TRBD2	TGTGCCAGCAGCCCGGGGGGACTAGCGGGTCCTGAGACCCAGTACTTC	CASSPGGLAGPETQYF